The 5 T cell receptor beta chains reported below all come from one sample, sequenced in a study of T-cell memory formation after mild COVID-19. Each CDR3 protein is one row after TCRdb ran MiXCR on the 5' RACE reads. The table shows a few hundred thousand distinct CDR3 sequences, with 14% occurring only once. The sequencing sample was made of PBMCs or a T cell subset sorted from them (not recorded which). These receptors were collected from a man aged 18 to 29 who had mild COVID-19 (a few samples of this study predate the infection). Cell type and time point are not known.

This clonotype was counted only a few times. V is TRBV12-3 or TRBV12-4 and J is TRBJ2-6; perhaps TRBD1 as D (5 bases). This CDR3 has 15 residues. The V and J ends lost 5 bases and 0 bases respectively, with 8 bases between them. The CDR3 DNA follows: TGTGCCAGCAGTCCAGGGATCTCTGGGGCCAACGTCCTGACTTTC. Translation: CASSPGISGANVLTF.

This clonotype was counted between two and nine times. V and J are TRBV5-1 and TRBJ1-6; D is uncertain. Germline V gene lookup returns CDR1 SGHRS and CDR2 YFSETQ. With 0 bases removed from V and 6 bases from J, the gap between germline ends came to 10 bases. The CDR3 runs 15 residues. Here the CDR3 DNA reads TGCGCCAGCAGCTTGGGGCAGGCGGGTAATTCACCCCTCCACTTT. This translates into CASSLGQAGNSPLHF.

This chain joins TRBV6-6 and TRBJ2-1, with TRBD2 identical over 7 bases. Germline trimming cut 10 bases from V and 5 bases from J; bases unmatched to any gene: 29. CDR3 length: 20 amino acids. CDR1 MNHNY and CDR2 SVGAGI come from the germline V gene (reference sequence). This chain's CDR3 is CATLLIGTTGIPLSDNEQFF. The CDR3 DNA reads TGTGCCACCTTATTAATTGGGACTACGGGAATCCCGTTGTCTGACAATGAGCAGTTCTTC.

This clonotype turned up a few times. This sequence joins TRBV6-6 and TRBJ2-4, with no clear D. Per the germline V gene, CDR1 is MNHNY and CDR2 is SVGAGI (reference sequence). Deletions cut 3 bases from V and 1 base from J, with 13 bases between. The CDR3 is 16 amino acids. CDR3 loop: CASSYGNLGAKNIQYF. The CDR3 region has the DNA TGTGCCAGCAGTTATGGGAACCTCGGGGCCAAAAACATTCAGTACTTC.

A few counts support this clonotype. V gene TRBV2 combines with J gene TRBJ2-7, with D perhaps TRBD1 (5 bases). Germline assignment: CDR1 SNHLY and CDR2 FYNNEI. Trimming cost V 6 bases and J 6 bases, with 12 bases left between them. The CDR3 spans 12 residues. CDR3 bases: TGTGCCAGCAGGGTCAGGGTGGGCGAGCAGTACGTC. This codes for CASRVRVGEQYV.